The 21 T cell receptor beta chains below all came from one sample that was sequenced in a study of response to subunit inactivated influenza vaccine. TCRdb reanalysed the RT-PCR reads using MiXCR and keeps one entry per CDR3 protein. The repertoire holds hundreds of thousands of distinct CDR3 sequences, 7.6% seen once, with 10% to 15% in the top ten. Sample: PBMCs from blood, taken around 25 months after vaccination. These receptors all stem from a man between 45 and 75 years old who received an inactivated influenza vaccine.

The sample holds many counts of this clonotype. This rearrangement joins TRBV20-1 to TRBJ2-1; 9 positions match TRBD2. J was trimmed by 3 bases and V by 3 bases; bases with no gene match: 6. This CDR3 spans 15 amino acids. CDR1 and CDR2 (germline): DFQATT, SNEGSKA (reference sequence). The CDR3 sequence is CSARPLAGHYNEQFF. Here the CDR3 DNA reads TGCAGTGCTAGGCCCCTAGCGGGACACTACAATGAGCAGTTCTTC.

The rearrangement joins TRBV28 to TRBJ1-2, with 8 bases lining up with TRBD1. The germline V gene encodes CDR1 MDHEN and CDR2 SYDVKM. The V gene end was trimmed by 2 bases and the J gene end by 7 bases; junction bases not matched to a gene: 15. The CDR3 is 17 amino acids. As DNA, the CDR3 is TGTGCCAGCAGTTTACCCCCCGGGAACAGGGGGATAGGTGGCTACACCTTC. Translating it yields CASSLPPGNRGIGGYTF.

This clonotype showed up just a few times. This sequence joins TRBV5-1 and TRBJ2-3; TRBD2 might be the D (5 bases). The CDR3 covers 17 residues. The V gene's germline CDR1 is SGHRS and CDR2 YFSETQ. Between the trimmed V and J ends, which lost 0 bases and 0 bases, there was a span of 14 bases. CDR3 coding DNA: TGCGCCAGCAGCTTGGGTAGTTCGGGATCTAGCACAGATACGCAGTATTTT. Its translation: CASSLGSSGSSTDTQYF.

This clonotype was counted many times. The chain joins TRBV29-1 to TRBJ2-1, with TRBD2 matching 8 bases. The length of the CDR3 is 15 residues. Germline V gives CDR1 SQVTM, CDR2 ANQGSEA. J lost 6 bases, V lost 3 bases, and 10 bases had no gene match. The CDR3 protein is CSVDSRVLAGNEQFF. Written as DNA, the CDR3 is TGCAGCGTTGATTCTAGAGTGCTAGCGGGCAATGAGCAGTTCTTC.

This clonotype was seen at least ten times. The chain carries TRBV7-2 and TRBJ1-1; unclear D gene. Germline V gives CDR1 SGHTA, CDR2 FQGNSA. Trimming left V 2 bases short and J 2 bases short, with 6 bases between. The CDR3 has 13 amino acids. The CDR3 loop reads CASSLYGNTEAFF. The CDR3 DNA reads TGTGCCAGCAGCTTATATGGAAACACTGAAGCTTTCTTT.

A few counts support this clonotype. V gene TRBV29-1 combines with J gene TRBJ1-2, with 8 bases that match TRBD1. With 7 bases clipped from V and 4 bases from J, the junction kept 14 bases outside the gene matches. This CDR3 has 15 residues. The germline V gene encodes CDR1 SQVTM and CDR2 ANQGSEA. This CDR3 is CSGGLGQGGGYGYTF. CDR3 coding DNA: TGCAGCGGCGGTCTCGGACAGGGTGGAGGCTATGGCTACACCTTC.

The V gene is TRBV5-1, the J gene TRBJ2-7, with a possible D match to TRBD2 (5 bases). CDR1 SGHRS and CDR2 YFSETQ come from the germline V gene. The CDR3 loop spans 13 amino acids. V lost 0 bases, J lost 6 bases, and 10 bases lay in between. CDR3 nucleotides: TGCGCCAGCAGCTTGGATCGGGATGGCGAGCAGTACTTC. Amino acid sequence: CASSLDRDGEQYF.

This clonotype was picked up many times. Written as DNA, the CDR3 is TGTGCCAGCAGGGGGGGTAGCGGGAGGATTCTAGATACGCAGTATTTT. Amino acid sequence: CASRGGSGRILDTQYF. V and J are TRBV27 and TRBJ2-3; 10 bases agree with TRBD2. Germline CDR1 is MNHEY and CDR2 is SMNVEV (reference sequence). V gave up 6 bases and J gave up 5 bases; unmatched junction bases: 11. CDR3 size: 16 residues.

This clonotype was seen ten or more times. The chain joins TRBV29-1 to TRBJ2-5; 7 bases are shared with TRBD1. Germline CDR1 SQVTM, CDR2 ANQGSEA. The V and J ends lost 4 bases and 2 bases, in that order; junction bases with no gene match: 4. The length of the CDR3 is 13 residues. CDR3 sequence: CSVVPGQQETQYF. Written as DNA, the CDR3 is TGCAGCGTTGTACCGGGACAGCAAGAGACCCAGTACTTC.

Here the CDR3 reads CASSQDRAWTTEAFF. DNA for the CDR3: TGCGCCAGCAGCCAGGACAGGGCGTGGACCACTGAAGCTTTCTTT. The chain uses TRBV4-3 and TRBJ1-1; 8 nucleotides agree with TRBD1. This CDR3 comprises 15 residues. Unmatched junction bases numbered 7, after V lost 3 bases and J lost 4 bases. CDR1 is LGHNA and CDR2 is YSLEER in the germline V gene.

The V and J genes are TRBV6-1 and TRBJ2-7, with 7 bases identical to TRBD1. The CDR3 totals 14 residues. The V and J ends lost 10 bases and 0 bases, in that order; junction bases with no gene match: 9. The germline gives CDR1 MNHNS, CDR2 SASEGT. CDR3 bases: TGTGCCACCGCAGGAACAGGGGTCTCCTACGAGCAGTACTTC. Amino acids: CATAGTGVSYEQYF.

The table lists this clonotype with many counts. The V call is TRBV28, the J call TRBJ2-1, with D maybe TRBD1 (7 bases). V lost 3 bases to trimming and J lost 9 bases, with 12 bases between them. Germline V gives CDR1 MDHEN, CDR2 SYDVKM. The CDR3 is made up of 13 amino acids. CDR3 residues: CASSFQGGGEQFF. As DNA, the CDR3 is TGTGCCAGCAGTTTTCAGGGGGGCGGTGAGCAGTTCTTC.

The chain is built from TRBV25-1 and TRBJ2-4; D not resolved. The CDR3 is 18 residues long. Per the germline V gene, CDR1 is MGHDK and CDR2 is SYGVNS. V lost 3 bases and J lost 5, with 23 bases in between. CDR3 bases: TGTGCCAGCAGTGAGTCTTGGGCACAACTCGGTAGCCAAAACATTCAGTACTTC. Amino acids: CASSESWAQLGSQNIQYF.

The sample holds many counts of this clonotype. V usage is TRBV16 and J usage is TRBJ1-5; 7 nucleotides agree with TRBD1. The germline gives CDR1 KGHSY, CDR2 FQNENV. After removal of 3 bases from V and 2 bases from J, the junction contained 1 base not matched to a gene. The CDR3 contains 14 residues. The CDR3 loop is CASSHGQGNQPQHF. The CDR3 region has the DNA TGTGCCAGCAGCCATGGACAGGGCAATCAGCCCCAGCATTTT.

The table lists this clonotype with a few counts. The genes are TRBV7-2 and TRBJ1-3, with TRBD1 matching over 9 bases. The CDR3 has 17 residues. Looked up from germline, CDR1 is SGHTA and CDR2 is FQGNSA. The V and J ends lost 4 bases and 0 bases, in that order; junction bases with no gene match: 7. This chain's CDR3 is CASSSTGGLFSGNTIYF. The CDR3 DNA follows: TGTGCCAGCAGCTCCACAGGGGGCCTTTTCTCTGGAAACACCATATATTTT.

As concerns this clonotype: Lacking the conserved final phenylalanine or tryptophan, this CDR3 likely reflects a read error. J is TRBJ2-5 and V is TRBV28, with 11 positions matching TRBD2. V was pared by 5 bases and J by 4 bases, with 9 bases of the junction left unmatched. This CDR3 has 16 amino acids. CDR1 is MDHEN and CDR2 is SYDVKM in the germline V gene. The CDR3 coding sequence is TGTGCCAGCAGTACCCATTCCGGACTAGCGGGAGAGACCCAGTACTCC. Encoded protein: CASSTHSGLAGETQYS.

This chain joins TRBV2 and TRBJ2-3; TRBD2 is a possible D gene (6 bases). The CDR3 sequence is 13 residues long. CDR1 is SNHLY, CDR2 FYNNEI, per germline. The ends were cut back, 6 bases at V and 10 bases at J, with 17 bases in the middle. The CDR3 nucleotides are TGTGCCAGCAGCGAGATGACTAGGCTCCCGCAGTATTTT. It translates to CASSEMTRLPQYF.

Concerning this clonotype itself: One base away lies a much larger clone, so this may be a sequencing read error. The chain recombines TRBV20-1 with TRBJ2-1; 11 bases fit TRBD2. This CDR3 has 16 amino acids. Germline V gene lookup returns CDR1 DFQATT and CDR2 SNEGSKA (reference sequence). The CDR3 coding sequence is TGCTGTGTAAGCGGGACTAGCGGTGTCTCCTACAATGAGCAGTTCTTC. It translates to CCVSGTSGVSYNEQFF.

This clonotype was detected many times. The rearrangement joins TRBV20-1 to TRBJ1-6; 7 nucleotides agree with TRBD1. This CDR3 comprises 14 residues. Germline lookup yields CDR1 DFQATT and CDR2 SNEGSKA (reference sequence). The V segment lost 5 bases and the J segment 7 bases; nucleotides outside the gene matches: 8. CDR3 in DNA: TGCAGTGCTTACACCGGGACAGCAAATTCACCCCTCCACTTT. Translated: CSAYTGTANSPLHF.

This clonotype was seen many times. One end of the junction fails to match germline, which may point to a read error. CDR3 in amino acids: CASSLGAEETQYF. The DNA for the CDR3 is TGTGCCAGCAGCTTAGGGGCAGAAGAGACCCAGTACTTC. The gene calls are TRBV5-1 and TRBJ2-5; tentatively, D is TRBD1 (5 bases). Per germline, CDR1 SGHRS and CDR2 YFSETQ. CDR3 length equals 13 residues.

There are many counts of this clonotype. CDR3 coding DNA: TGTGCCAGCAGTTTCCAGGGCACTGAAGCTTTCTTT. Translation: CASSFQGTEAFF. The J gene is TRBJ1-1, the V gene TRBV6-2 or TRBV6-3; TRBD1 is a possible D gene (5 bases). CDR3 length equals 12 residues. Germline V CDR1 and CDR2: MNHEY, SVGEGT. The V gene lost 4 bases and the J gene lost 4 bases, with 7 bases spanning the gap.